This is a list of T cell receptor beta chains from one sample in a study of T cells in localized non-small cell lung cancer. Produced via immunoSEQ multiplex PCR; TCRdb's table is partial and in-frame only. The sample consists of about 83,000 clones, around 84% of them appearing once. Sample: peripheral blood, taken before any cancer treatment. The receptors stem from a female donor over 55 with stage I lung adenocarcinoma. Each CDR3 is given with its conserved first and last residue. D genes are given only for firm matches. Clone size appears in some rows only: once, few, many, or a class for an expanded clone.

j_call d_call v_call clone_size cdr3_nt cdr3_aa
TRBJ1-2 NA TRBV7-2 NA TGTGCCAGCAGCTTATCACCAGGGACGGGAGGCTACACCTTC CASSLSPGTGGYTF
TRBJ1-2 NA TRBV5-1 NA TGCGCCAGCACCCTCGTTCAGGGAGAAGGCTACACCTTC CASTLVQGEGYTF
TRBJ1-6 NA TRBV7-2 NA TGTGCCAGCAGCTTAGCGAAACAGGATAATTCACCCCTCCACTTT CASSLAKQDNSPLHF
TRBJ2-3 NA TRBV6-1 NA TGTGCCAGCAGCGGCGGACTCACAGATACGCAGTATTTT CASSGGLTDTQYF
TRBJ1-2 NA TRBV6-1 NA TGTGCCAGCAGCCCCTTCGGACAGTCGGGCTACACCTTC CASSPFGQSGYTF
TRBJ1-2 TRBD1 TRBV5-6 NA TGTGCCAGCAGCGCCCGGGACAGGCGCTATGGCTACACCTTC CASSARDRRYGYTF
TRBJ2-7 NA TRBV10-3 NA TGTGCCATCAGTGGTCTTCAGGGCTCCTACGAGCAGTACTTC CAISGLQGSYEQYF
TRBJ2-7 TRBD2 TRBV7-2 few TGTGCCAGCAGCCCATTAGCGGGAGTAGTATCCTACGAGCAGTACTTC CASSPLAGVVSYEQYF
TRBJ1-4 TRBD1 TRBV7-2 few TGTGCCAGCAGCTGGGACAGGGGAAGTAAAGAAAAACTGTTTTTT CASSWDRGSKEKLFF
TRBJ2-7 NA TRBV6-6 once TGTGCCAGCAGTTACTCCGATAGACAGAACACCGCCGAGCAGTACTTC CASSYSDRQNTAEQYF
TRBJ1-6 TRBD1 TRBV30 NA TGTGCCTACCTGGACAGGGAAGGTTCACCCCTCCACTTT CAYLDREGSPLHF
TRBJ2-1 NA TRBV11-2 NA TGTGCCAGCAGCTCCCTCGATGGCTGGGATGAGCAGTTCTTC CASSSLDGWDEQFF
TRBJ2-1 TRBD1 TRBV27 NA TGTGCCAGCAGTCCAAGGACAGGGGCTACCAATGAGCAGTTCTTC CASSPRTGATNEQFF